This TCR beta chain is from a study of blood T cell repertoires in COVID-19. The CDR3 spans 14 residues. Authors' processing steps: Cell counts per sample came from amplifying reference gene primers. Produced via immunoSEQ multiplex PCR; TCRdb's table is partial and in-frame only. V and J calls and clone size come straight from that table; D and trimming were deduced from the DNA. The table has hundreds of thousands of clones, approximately 91% seen once; the top ten hold roughly 6.5%. This receptor was taken from a man aged 55 to 70 who had recovered from COVID-19. The chain has TRBV21-1 and TRBJ2-1; TRBD2 reflects the table's D call only, with no check against the DNA. TRBV21-1 is a pseudogene locus. What was sequenced was peripheral blood. This CDR3 is CASSKGGRSGEQFF. The CDR3 DNA reads TGTGCCAGCAGCAAAGGAGGGCGGAGCGGTGAGCAGTTCTTC.